A single sample is the source of the 30 T cell receptor beta chains below, sequenced in a study of T cell responses to AZD1222 COVID-19 vaccine. The protocol was immunoSEQ multiplex PCR, while the TCRdb copy is restricted to in-frame clones and leaves out a portion. The data show over 150,000 clones, with roughly 92% seen just once and 1.6% held by the top ten. The material sequenced was peripheral blood, taken on day 0 of AZD1222 vaccination. These TCRs come from an adult in good health.

This clone was picked up a small number of times. The V gene is TRBV19, the J gene TRBJ2-1; D gene unclear. The germline gives CDR1 LNHDA, CDR2 SQIVND (reference sequence). This CDR3 is 11 amino acids long. Trimming shortened V by 4 bases and J by 7 bases, and 5 bases separated the two germline ends. CDR3 DNA: TGTGCCAGTAGTAGGAGTAATGAGCAGTTCTTC. Its protein product is CASSRSNEQFF.

V is TRBV4-1 and J is TRBJ1-2; tentative D call: TRBD1 (5 bases). Trimming stripped 0 bases from V and 3 bases from J, with 20 bases between. Germline CDR1 is MGHRA and CDR2 is YSYEKL. This CDR3 has 18 amino acids. The CDR3 DNA sequence: TGCGCCAGCAGCCAAGAAATGGGGGTCCAGATCACCGACTATGGCTACACCTTC. It codes for CASSQEMGVQITDYGYTF.

For this clone: This sample includes further DNA sequences coding for the same CDR3. CDR3 loop: CASSLRDTYEQYF. CDR3 sequence (DNA): TGCGCCAGCAGCCTGCGAGACACCTACGAGCAGTACTTC. This sequence joins TRBV4-1 and TRBJ2-7; no clear D. The germline V gene has CDR1 MGHRA and CDR2 YSYEKL. V shed 4 bases and J shed 2 bases, with 9 bases lying between them. CDR3 size: 13 residues.

This rearrangement joins TRBV6-5 to TRBJ1-5; D is unclear. The germline CDR1 and CDR2 sequences are MNHEY and SVGAGI. Trimming removed 4 bases at V and 0 bases at J, with 4 bases between. This CDR3 spans 13 amino acids. The CDR3 sequence is CASSWDSNQPQHF. The CDR3 bases are TGTGCCAGCAGTTGGGATAGCAATCAGCCCCAGCATTTT.

V gene TRBV6-1 combines with J gene TRBJ1-5; D gene ambiguous. The V end was cut by 1 base, the J end by 9 bases, with 10 bases between. The CDR3 runs 13 residues. Germline CDR1 reads MNHNS; CDR2 reads SASEGT. In DNA, the CDR3 is TGTGCCAGCAGTGAAGGCAGCCTGAGGCCCCAGCATTTT. Protein product: CASSEGSLRPQHF.

V gene TRBV19 combines with J gene TRBJ2-1; 14 bases map to TRBD2. CDR1 LNHDA and CDR2 SQIVND come from the germline V gene (reference sequence). The ends lost 1 base at V and 4 bases at J; junction bases unmatched: 9. This CDR3 is 19 amino acids long. The chain's CDR3 is CASSIVGTSGSGVYNEQFF. The CDR3 coding sequence is TGTGCCAGTAGTATAGTAGGGACTAGCGGGAGCGGGGTTTACAATGAGCAGTTCTTC.

The rearrangement links TRBV6-5 to TRBJ1-2, with TRBD1 matching over 7 bases. Trimming removed 2 bases from V and 5 bases from J; junction bases left unmatched: 5. CDR3 size: 14 residues. Germline V gene lookup returns CDR1 MNHEY and CDR2 SVGAGI. In nucleotides, the CDR3 is TGTGCCAGCAGTTACAGGGGGCAGAGGTATGGCTACACCTTC. It is translated as CASSYRGQRYGYTF.

The chain has TRBV3-1 (or the pseudogene TRBV3-2) and TRBJ1-6; D gene unclear. Trimming stripped 4 bases from V and 7 bases from J, with 20 bases between. Germline loops: CDR1 LGHDT, CDR2 YNNKEL (reference sequence). CDR3 length equals 17 residues. The CDR3 nucleotides read TGTGCCAGCAGCCTCCAAGGCGCAGGCCACTCCAATTCACCCCTCCACTTT. This encodes CASSLQGAGHSNSPLHF.

The V call is TRBV5-1, the J call TRBJ1-3, with 7 bases aligning to TRBD1. Looked up from germline, CDR1 is SGHRS and CDR2 is YFSETQ. The CDR3 spans 16 residues. Losses at the gene ends were 1 base for V and 0 bases for J; bases not matched to a gene: 4. CDR3 sequence: CASSLTTGNSGNTIYF. CDR3 DNA: TGCGCCAGCAGCTTGACGACAGGGAACTCTGGAAACACCATATATTTT.

V usage is TRBV20-1 and J usage is TRBJ2-3; D is unresolved. V was pared by 3 bases and J by 2 bases, with 12 bases between. Germline V gene sequence: CDR1 DFQATT, CDR2 SNEGSKA (reference sequence). The CDR3 contains 14 residues. The CDR3 here is CSASAGSITDTQYF. CDR3 coding DNA: TGCAGTGCTAGTGCAGGTTCCATCACAGATACGCAGTATTTT.

The chain joins TRBV7-2 to TRBJ2-2; D gene unclear. Germline V gene lookup returns CDR1 SGHTA and CDR2 FQGNSA. Trimming took 1 base from V and 5 from J, leaving 11 bases between them. The CDR3 has 15 amino acids. The CDR3 loop reads CASSLDRTGTGELFF. The CDR3 coding sequence is TGTGCCAGCAGCTTAGACAGAACCGGAACCGGGGAGCTGTTTTTT.

This rearrangement joins TRBV7-3 to TRBJ2-1, with D possibly being TRBD2 (6 bases). The germline V gene has CDR1 SGHTA and CDR2 FQGTGA. The CDR3 runs to 14 residues. V was trimmed by 3 bases and J by 6 bases, leaving 12 bases between them. Here the CDR3 DNA reads TGTGCCAGCAGCTTCCAAAGCGGGTCCAATGAGCAGTTCTTC. It translates to CASSFQSGSNEQFF. The entire variable domain, with the rest obtained from reference TRBV7-3 and TRBJ2-1, is as follows: GAGVSQTPSNKVTEKGKYVELRCDPISGHTALYWYRQSLGQGPEFLIYFQGTGAADDSGLPNDRFFAVRPEGSVSTLKIQRTERGDSAVYLCASSFQSGSNEQFFGPGTRLTVL.

V gene TRBV5-5 combines with J gene TRBJ2-7; 7 bases map to TRBD1. The germline V gene has CDR1 SGHKS and CDR2 YYEKEE (reference sequence). Losses at the gene ends were 4 bases for V and 7 bases for J; bases not matched to a gene: 5. CDR3 length equals 12 residues. This CDR3 is CASSPGQSEQYF. CDR3 bases: TGTGCCAGCAGCCCGGGACAGAGTGAGCAGTACTTC. Full variable domain (remainder filled in from reference TRBV5-5 and TRBJ2-7): DAGVTQSPTHLIKTRGQQVTLRCSPISGHKSVSWYQQVLGQGPQFIFQYYEKEERGRGNFPDRFSARQFPNYSSELNVNALLLGDSALYLCASSPGQSEQYFGPGTRLTVT.

Notes on this clone: This sample includes further DNA sequences coding for the same CDR3. The chain couples TRBV27 to TRBJ1-5; no clear D gene. The CDR3 sequence is 13 residues long. CDR1 is MNHEY, CDR2 SMNVEV, per germline (reference sequence). The V gene lost 3 bases and the J gene lost 2 bases, with 5 bases spanning the gap. CDR3 sequence reads: CASSLAGNQPQHF. The DNA for the CDR3 is TGTGCCAGCAGTTTGGCTGGCAATCAGCCCCAGCATTTT.

This chain uses TRBV7-9 with TRBJ2-3, with a possible D match to TRBD1 (5 bases). Germline V lookup: CDR1 SEHNR, CDR2 FQNEAQ (reference sequence). There are 15 residues in the CDR3. With 1 base removed from V and 2 bases from J, the gap between germline ends came to 10 bases. CDR3 sequence: CASSLGPGHTDTQYF. As DNA, the CDR3 is TGTGCCAGCAGCTTAGGACCAGGACACACAGATACGCAGTATTTT.

The J gene is TRBJ2-7, the V gene TRBV6-5; D unresolved. Germline CDR1 reads MNHEY; CDR2 reads SVGAGI. The V and J ends lost 6 bases and 2 bases respectively, with 14 bases between them. There are 14 residues in the CDR3. The CDR3 sequence: CASSSAVLAYEQYF. The CDR3 DNA is TGTGCCAGCAGCTCTGCCGTCCTAGCCTACGAGCAGTACTTC.

The chain couples TRBV19 to TRBJ1-1; D may be TRBD1 (6 bases). V lost 5 bases to trimming and J lost 1 base, with 8 bases between them. CDR3 length equals 13 residues. The germline gives CDR1 LNHDA, CDR2 SQIVND (reference sequence). CDR3 residues: CASSQTGNTEAFF. In DNA, the CDR3 is TGTGCCAGTAGTCAGACAGGGAACACTGAAGCTTTCTTT.

This rearrangement joins TRBV5-6 to TRBJ1-2; 8 positions agree with TRBD1. Germline V gives CDR1 SGHDT, CDR2 YYEEEE. The CDR3 consists of 15 residues. J was trimmed by 6 bases and V by 2 bases; bases with no gene match: 9. The CDR3 region is CASSLTQGGWNGYTF. CDR3 sequence (DNA): TGTGCCAGCAGCTTAACACAGGGGGGATGGAATGGCTACACCTTC.

V and J are TRBV7-2 and TRBJ2-3, with D unclear. The CDR3 runs 15 residues. Trimming took off 8 bases at V and 0 bases at J, with 15 bases between the two ends. Looked up from germline, CDR1 is SGHTA and CDR2 is FQGNSA. CDR3 nucleotide sequence: TGTGCCAGCCGAATCTCCCGGGCGAGCACAGATACGCAGTATTTT. Translating gives CASRISRASTDTQYF. Filled out from reference TRBV7-2 and TRBJ2-3, the complete variable domain reads GAGVSQSPSNKVTEKGKDVELRCDPISGHTALYWYRQSLGQGLEFLIYFQGNSAPDKSGLPSDRFSAERTGGSVSTLTIQRTQQEDSAVYLCASRISRASTDTQYFGPGTRLTVL.

The chain combines TRBV6-2 or TRBV6-3 with TRBJ1-5, with 7 nucleotides matching TRBD1. The CDR3 contains 19 residues. After removal of 2 bases from V and 5 bases from J, the junction contained 18 bases not matched to a gene. Per the germline V gene, CDR1 is MNHEY and CDR2 is SVGEGT. Here the CDR3 reads CASSYRTGRFKDTYQPQHF. The CDR3 nucleotides read TGTGCCAGCAGTTACCGGACAGGCCGATTTAAGGATACCTATCAGCCCCAGCATTTT.

The chain couples TRBV6-2 or TRBV6-3 to TRBJ2-3, with D possibly matching TRBD2 (5 bases). The CDR3 contains 15 residues. The germline V and J ends were trimmed by 5 bases and 3 bases, with 15 bases remaining between them. Germline CDR1 and CDR2: MNHEY and SVGEGT. Here the CDR3 reads CASSLNGLPTDTQYF. In DNA, the CDR3 is TGTGCCAGCAGTCTAAATGGACTTCCTACAGATACGCAGTATTTT.

The chain joins TRBV28 to TRBJ2-7; possibly TRBD2 for D (6 bases). The CDR3 covers 13 residues. With 8 bases removed from V and 0 bases from J, the gap between germline ends came to 11 bases. Germline CDR1 reads MDHEN; CDR2 reads SYDVKM. In DNA, the CDR3 is TGTGCCAGCGGGGGGTCCACCTCCTACGAGCAGTACTTC. Amino acid sequence: CASGGSTSYEQYF.

V and J are TRBV5-1 and TRBJ2-2; D assignment may be TRBD1 or TRBD2 (6 bases each). With 4 bases removed from V and 6 bases from J, the gap between germline ends came to 16 bases. Germline assignment: CDR1 SGHRS and CDR2 YFSETQ. The CDR3 sequence is 15 residues long. The DNA for the CDR3 is TGCGCCAGCAGCAGAACTAGGGGGGACGCCGGGGAGCTGTTTTTT. It encodes CASSRTRGDAGELFF.

This chain uses TRBV5-1 with TRBJ1-2; D uncertain. Germline V CDR1 and CDR2: SGHRS, YFSETQ. V lost 2 bases and J lost 5, with 10 bases in between. The CDR3 has 13 residues. The CDR3 here is CASSFQEAYGYTF. CDR3 nucleotides: TGCGCCAGCAGCTTCCAGGAGGCTTATGGCTACACCTTC.

The gene calls are TRBV5-5 and TRBJ1-6, with 9 bases matching TRBD1. Germline V lookup: CDR1 SGHKS, CDR2 YYEKEE (reference sequence). The junction had 14 bases not matched to a gene; V was cut back by 5 bases and J by 8 bases. The length of the CDR3 is 17 residues. The CDR3 is CASRPGQGVLKDSPLHF. CDR3 bases: TGTGCCAGCAGACCGGGACAGGGAGTCCTCAAGGATTCACCCCTCCACTTT. Complete variable domain (other parts from reference TRBV5-5 and TRBJ1-6): DAGVTQSPTHLIKTRGQQVTLRCSPISGHKSVSWYQQVLGQGPQFIFQYYEKEERGRGNFPDRFSARQFPNYSSELNVNALLLGDSALYLCASRPGQGVLKDSPLHFGNGTRLTVT.

The chain has TRBV12-3 or TRBV12-4 and TRBJ2-7; tentative D call: TRBD1 (6 bases). V dropped 5 bases and J dropped 5 bases, with 13 bases sitting between them. CDR3 length equals 13 residues. In DNA, the CDR3 is TGTGCCAGCAGTCGAAAAACAGGGCACGAGCAGTACTTC. Residues: CASSRKTGHEQYF.

With respect to this clone: The junction and the germline gene differ at one end; a read error may be behind it. This sequence joins TRBV10-1 and TRBJ2-7; 9 nucleotides line up with TRBD1. This CDR3 is 13 amino acids long. The germline CDR1 and CDR2 sequences are WNHNN and SYGVQD (reference sequence). CDR3 residues: CASSELVRDRDHF. CDR3 in DNA: TGCGCCAGCAGTGAGTTAGTCCGGGACAGGGATCACTTC.

The rearrangement links TRBV7-6 to TRBJ2-1; 7 positions agree with TRBD2. Germline trimming cut 3 bases from V and 5 bases from J; bases unmatched to any gene: 7. Germline CDR1 and CDR2: SGHVS and FNYEAQ. The CDR3 spans 15 residues. In DNA form, the CDR3 reads TGTGCCAGCAGCTTGGTCGGGGGGATCCACAATGAGCAGTTCTTC. This gives the protein CASSLVGGIHNEQFF.

The rearrangement joins TRBV29-1 to TRBJ1-1; weak D call: TRBD1 (6 bases). Trimming removed 7 bases from V and 4 bases from J, with 7 bases in between. The CDR3 runs to 10 residues. Per the germline V gene, CDR1 is SQVTM and CDR2 is ANQGSEA. CDR3 in amino acids: CSGGGTEAFF. The CDR3 DNA reads as TGCAGCGGAGGGGGCACTGAAGCTTTCTTT.

The CDR3 loop reads CAGGEQSYGYTF. CDR3 in DNA: TGTGCCGGCGGGGAACAGTCCTATGGCTACACCTTC. V gene TRBV2 combines with J gene TRBJ1-2, with D uncertain. The germline V gene encodes CDR1 SNHLY and CDR2 FYNNEI. The CDR3 sequence is 12 residues long. V was cut by 11 bases and J by 4 bases, with 14 bases left in between.